This TCR beta chain came from a study of neurological immune-mediated disorders. Study findings and constraints: Private repertoires in all groups were suggested, as expanded clones shared no CDR3 amino acid sequences across subjects.

This clonotype has ten or more counts. Its antigen is not identified. Unsorted libraries were prepared from 2 million PBMCs that had been stored at -80 C. TCRdb independently ran MiXCR on the 5' RACE reads; one entry per CDR3 protein. Of about 48,000 distinct CDR3 sequences detected, about 9.3% appear once; the ten largest clones hold approximately 21%. Germline CDR1 SGDLS, CDR2 YYNGEE. Between the trimmed V and J ends, which lost 0 bases and 0 bases, there was a span of 14 bases. The CDR3 spans 17 residues. The specimen sequenced was PBMCs. This sequence originates from a woman aged 40 to 50 with HTLV-1-associated myelopathy (HAM/TSP). The rearrangement uses TRBV9 and TRBJ2-3; D is unresolved. CDR3 region: CASSVAIQDPSTDTQYF. CDR3 DNA: TGTGCCAGCAGCGTAGCTATCCAGGACCCTAGCACAGATACGCAGTATTTT.